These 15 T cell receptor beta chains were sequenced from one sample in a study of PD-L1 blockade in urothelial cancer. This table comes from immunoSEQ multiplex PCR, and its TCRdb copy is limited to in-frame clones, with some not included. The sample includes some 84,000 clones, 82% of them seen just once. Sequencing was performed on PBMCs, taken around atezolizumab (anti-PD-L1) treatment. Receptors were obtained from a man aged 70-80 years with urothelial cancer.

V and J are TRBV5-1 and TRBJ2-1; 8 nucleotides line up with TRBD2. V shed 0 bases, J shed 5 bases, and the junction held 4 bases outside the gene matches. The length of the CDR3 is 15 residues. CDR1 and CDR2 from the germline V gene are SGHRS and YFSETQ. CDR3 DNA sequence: TGCGCCAGCAGCTTGGGTCGGGGGGGGCACAATGAGCAGTTCTTC. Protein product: CASSLGRGGHNEQFF. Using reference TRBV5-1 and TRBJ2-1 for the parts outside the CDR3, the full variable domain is KAGVTQTPRYLIKTRGQQVTLSCSPISGHRSVSWYQQTPGQGLQFLFEYFSETQRNKGNFPGRFSGRQFSNSRSEMNVSTLELGDSALYLCASSLGRGGHNEQFFGPGTRLTVL.

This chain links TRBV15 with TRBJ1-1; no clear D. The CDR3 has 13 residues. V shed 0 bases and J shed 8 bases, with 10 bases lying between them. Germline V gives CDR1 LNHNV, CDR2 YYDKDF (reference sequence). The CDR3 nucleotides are TGTGCCACCAGCAGAGATAACGGAGCCGAAGCTTTCTTT. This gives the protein CATSRDNGAEAFF.

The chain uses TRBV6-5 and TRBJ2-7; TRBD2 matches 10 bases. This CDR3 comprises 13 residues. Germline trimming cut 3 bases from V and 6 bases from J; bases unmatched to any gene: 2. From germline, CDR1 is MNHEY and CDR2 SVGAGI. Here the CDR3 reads CASSYVAGGEQYF. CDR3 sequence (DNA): TGTGCCAGCAGTTATGTAGCGGGAGGCGAGCAGTACTTC.

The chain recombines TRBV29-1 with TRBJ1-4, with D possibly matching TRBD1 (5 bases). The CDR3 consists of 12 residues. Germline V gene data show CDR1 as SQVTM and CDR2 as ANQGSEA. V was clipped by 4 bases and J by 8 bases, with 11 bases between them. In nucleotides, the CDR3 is TGCAGCGTTGCCAGGGAGGGGGAAAAACTGTTTTTT. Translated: CSVAREGEKLFF. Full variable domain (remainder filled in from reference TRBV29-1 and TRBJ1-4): SAVISQKPSRDICQRGTSLTIQCQVDSQVTMMFWYRQQPGQSLTLIATANQGSEATYESGFVIDKFPISRPNLTFSTLTVSNMSPEDSSIYLCSVAREGEKLFFGSGTQLSVL.

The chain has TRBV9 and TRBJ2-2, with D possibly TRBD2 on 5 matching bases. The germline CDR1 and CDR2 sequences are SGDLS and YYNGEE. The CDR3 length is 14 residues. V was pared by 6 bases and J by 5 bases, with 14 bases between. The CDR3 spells CASNHHSATGELFF. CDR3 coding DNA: TGTGCCAGCAACCACCATAGCGCGACCGGGGAGCTGTTTTTT.

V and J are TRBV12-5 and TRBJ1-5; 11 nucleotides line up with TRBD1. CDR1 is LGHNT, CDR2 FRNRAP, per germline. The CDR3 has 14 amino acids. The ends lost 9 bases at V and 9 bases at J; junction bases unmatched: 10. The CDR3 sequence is CASLSGQGDRPQHF. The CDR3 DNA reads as TGTGCTAGCCTGTCGGGACAGGGGGATCGGCCCCAGCATTTT.

The CDR3 DNA reads as TGTGCCACCAGCGGACGGCCGGGACAGGGGGACAATGAGCAGTTCTTC. Protein product: CATSGRPGQGDNEQFF. The gene calls are TRBV15 and TRBJ2-1, with TRBD1 matching over 11 bases. V shed 5 bases and J 5 bases; nucleotides not matched to a gene: 8. This CDR3 has 16 amino acids. Germline-derived CDR1 and CDR2 are LNHNV and YYDKDF (reference sequence).

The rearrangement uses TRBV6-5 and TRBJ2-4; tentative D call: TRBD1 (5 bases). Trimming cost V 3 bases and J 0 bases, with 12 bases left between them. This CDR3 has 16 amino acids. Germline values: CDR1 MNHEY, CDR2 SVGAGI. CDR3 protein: CASSYSTQGAKNIQYF. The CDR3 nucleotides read TGTGCCAGCAGTTATTCTACCCAGGGAGCCAAAAACATTCAGTACTTC.

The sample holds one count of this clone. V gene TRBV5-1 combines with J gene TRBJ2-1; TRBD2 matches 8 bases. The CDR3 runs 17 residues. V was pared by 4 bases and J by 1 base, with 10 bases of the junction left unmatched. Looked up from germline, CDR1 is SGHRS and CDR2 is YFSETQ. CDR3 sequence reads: CASSLLAANPSYNEQFF. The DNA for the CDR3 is TGCGCCAGCAGCCTACTAGCGGCCAACCCTTCCTACAATGAGCAGTTCTTC.

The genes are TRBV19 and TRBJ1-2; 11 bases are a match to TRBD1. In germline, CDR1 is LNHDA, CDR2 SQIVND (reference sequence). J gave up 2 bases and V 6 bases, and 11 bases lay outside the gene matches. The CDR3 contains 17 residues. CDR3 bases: TGTGCCAGTAGGCACATCGGCGGGACAGGGGGGAACTATGGCTACACCTTC. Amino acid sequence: CASRHIGGTGGNYGYTF.

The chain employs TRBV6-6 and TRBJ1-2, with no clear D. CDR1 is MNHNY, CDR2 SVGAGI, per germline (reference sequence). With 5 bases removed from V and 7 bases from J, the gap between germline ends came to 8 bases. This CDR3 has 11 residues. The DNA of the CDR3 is TGTGCCAGCAGTCGAGGGTTTGGCTACACCTTC. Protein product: CASSRGFGYTF.

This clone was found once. The DNA of the CDR3 is TGTGCCAGCAGCCCTAGGGGACTAGCGGGGTATGAGCAGTTCTTC. Protein product: CASSPRGLAGYEQFF. The chain links TRBV7-8 to TRBJ2-1; TRBD2 aligns across 13 bases. The V segment lost 5 bases and the J segment 8 bases; nucleotides outside the gene matches: 6. This CDR3 has 15 residues. The germline V gene has CDR1 SGHVS and CDR2 FQNEAQ.

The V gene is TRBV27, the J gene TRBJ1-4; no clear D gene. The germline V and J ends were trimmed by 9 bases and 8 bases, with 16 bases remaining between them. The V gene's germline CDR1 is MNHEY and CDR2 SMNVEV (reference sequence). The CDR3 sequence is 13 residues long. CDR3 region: CARTGRQEEKLFF. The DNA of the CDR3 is TGTGCCAGGACCGGGAGGCAAGAGGAAAAACTGTTTTTT.

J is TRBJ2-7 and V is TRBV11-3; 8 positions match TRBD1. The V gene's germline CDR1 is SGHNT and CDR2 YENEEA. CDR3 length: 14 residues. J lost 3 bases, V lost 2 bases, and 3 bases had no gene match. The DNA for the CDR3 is TGTGCCAGCAGCTTAAGTACAGGGGGCTACGAGCAGTACTTC. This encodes CASSLSTGGYEQYF. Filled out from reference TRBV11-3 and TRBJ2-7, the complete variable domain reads EAGVVQSPRYKIIEKKQPVAFWCNPISGHNTLYWYLQNLGQGPELLIRYENEEAVDDSQLPKDRFSAERLKGVDSTLKIQPAELGDSAVYLCASSLSTGGYEQYFGPGTRLTVT.

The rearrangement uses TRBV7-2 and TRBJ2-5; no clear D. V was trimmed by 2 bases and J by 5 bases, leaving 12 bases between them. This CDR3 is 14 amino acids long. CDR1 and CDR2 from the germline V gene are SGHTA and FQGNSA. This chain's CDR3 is CASSLLSYSETQYF. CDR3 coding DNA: TGTGCCAGCAGCTTACTTTCCTATTCGGAGACCCAGTACTTC.